This paragraph reports one TCR beta chain. Adults between about 18 and 89 years of age took part from about two dozen US areas. In assigning cohorts, the study relied on participant-reported clinical history. The data derive from a study of blood T cell repertoires in COVID-19. The wider study: COVID-19 samples from acute and convalescent phases originated in the United States, Italy and Spain.

The J segment lost 4 bases and the V segment lost 6 bases, leaving 8 bases of the junction unmatched. Germline V lookup: CDR1 MNHEY, CDR2 SMNVEV (reference sequence). CDR3 length equals 15 residues. Assay used: immunoSEQ multiplex PCR; TCRdb lists only in-frame clones, some missing. The sample includes approximately 320,000 clones, 90% of them seen just once. This chain joins TRBV27 and TRBJ1-1; 10 nucleotides match TRBD1. This TCR was recovered from a man in his sixties who had recovered from COVID-19. Source material: PBMCs or T cells enriched from blood (not recorded which). Written as DNA, the CDR3 is TGTGCCAGCAGAATACGACAGGGGGCCCTCACTGAAGCTTTCTTT. Its translation is CASRIRQGALTEAFF.